The 8 T cell receptor beta chains below all came from one sample that was sequenced in a study of OX40 agonist ivuxolimab in advanced cancers. Using immunoSEQ multiplex PCR, the repertoire was profiled, and TCRdb retains in-frame clones only, with some absent. This sample has about 81,000 clones, with 70% to 90% found just once. The sample in question was CD4+ or CD8+ T cells sorted from blood, obtained in a trial of the OX40 agonist ivuxolimab. These receptors were collected from an adult with an advanced solid tumor such as melanoma, head and neck, liver or kidney cancer.

V is TRBV7-2 and J is TRBJ1-3; D is ambiguous. Trimming pared 0 bases from V and 0 bases from J, leaving 9 bases between. In germline, CDR1 is SGHTA, CDR2 FQGNSA. The CDR3 length is 16 residues. The CDR3 DNA follows: TGTGCCAGCAGCTTAGCGCTATGGGGCTCTGGAAACACCATATATTTT. It yields the protein CASSLALWGSGNTIYF.

The chain has TRBV6-4 and TRBJ2-2; tentatively, D is TRBD2 (7 bases). Trimming stripped 6 bases from V and 4 bases from J, with 18 bases between. The CDR3 spans 16 residues. CDR1 and CDR2 from the germline V gene are MRHNA and SNTAGT. The CDR3: CASRKLVGGPTGELFF. The CDR3 DNA reads as TGTGCCAGCAGGAAACTAGTGGGGGGGCCCACCGGGGAGCTGTTTTTT.

The CDR3, as DNA: TGTGCCAGCAGTACCCCCTCCGGGGGGTCCCGGAATGAGCAGTTCTTC. Its translation: CASSTPSGGSRNEQFF. The rearrangement links TRBV27 to TRBJ2-1; 7 bases fit TRBD2. The V segment lost 5 bases and the J segment 7 bases; nucleotides outside the gene matches: 14. CDR1 and CDR2 from the germline V gene are MNHEY and SMNVEV (reference sequence). The CDR3 sequence is 16 residues long.

The chain uses TRBV5-1 and TRBJ1-4; 9 bases map to TRBD1. The junction had 7 bases not matched to a gene; V was cut back by 3 bases and J by 7 bases. CDR1 and CDR2 from the germline V gene are SGHRS and YFSETQ. There are 15 residues in the CDR3. Here the CDR3 reads CASSSGQGRGEKLFF. The CDR3 DNA is TGCGCCAGCAGCTCAGGACAGGGGAGAGGTGAAAAACTGTTTTTT.

Points on this clone: This CDR3 fails to terminate in the conserved phenylalanine or tryptophan, so it likely reflects a read error. The rearrangement links TRBV5-4 to TRBJ1-6; D remains ambiguous. This CDR3 region has 17 residues. Germline CDR1 SGHNT, CDR2 YYREEE (reference sequence). The V end was cut by 0 bases, the J end by 1 base, with 11 bases between. The CDR3 is CASSLGRAGSYNSPLHL. The CDR3 DNA sequence: TGTGCCAGCAGCTTGGGTAGGGCCGGGTCCTATAATTCACCCCTCCACCTT.

CDR3 region: CASSQDRAGDTQYF. DNA for the CDR3: TGCGCCAGCAGCCAAGATAGAGCCGGGGATACGCAGTATTTT. The chain combines TRBV4-3 with TRBJ2-3, with D unresolved. The CDR3 runs 14 residues. Germline CDR1 and CDR2: LGHNA and YSLEER. Trimming removed 0 bases from V and 6 bases from J, with 10 bases in between.

The CDR3 DNA sequence: TGTGCCAGCTCCAAGTCCTTCCGGGGTACCAATCAGCCCCAGCATTTT. It encodes CASSKSFRGTNQPQHF. The gene calls are TRBV19 and TRBJ1-5; no definite D call. The V and J ends lost 9 bases and 3 bases respectively, with 21 bases between them. CDR1 and CDR2 (germline): LNHDA, SQIVND (reference sequence). The CDR3 sequence is 16 residues long.

This clone has a handful of counts. The V and J genes are TRBV29-1 and TRBJ1-4, with 10 bases aligning to TRBD1. V shed 7 bases and J 7 bases; nucleotides not matched to a gene: 6. From germline, CDR1 is SQVTM and CDR2 ANQGSEA. The CDR3 sequence is 13 residues long. The CDR3 protein is CSAGTGAGEKLFF. The CDR3 DNA reads TGCAGCGCAGGGACAGGGGCGGGTGAAAAACTGTTTTTT.